The source of this T cell receptor beta chain is a study of control samples from healthy donors and cancer patients. V was trimmed by 5 bases and J by 3 bases, leaving 8 bases between them. Germline V gene lookup returns CDR1 SGHRS and CDR2 YFSETQ. The CDR3 is 12 residues long. Only in-frame clones appear in the TCRdb table, and some are missing; sequencing was by immunoSEQ multiplex PCR. The sample yields under 200,000 clones, 75% to 95% seen once. The chain joins TRBV5-1 to TRBJ2-5; possible D gene TRBD1, 6 bases. This receptor was obtained from a woman in her thirties in good health. What was sequenced was blood. CDR3 residues: CASRTGKETQYF. DNA of the CDR3: TGCGCCAGCAGGACAGGCAAAGAGACCCAGTACTTC.